These 10 T cell receptor beta chains were sequenced from one sample in a study of blood T cell repertoires in COVID-19. Assay used: immunoSEQ multiplex PCR; TCRdb lists only in-frame clones, some missing. Of roughly 440,000 clones in the sample, 88% were seen once. The sample taken for sequencing was peripheral blood. The origin of the receptors is a woman aged 45 to 65 with COVID-19, enrolled during active disease.

Only one count was recorded for this clone. The chain has TRBV30 and TRBJ2-7; TRBD1 agrees at 9 bases. Per germline, CDR1 GTSNPN and CDR2 SVGIG (reference sequence). The length of the CDR3 is 15 residues. J gave up 2 bases and V 2 bases, and 7 bases lay outside the gene matches. The CDR3 loop reads CAWSKDRGTPYEQYF. DNA for the CDR3: TGTGCCTGGAGTAAAGACAGGGGGACTCCCTACGAGCAGTACTTC.

This chain links TRBV9 with TRBJ2-7, with 7 bases aligning to TRBD1. CDR1 is SGDLS and CDR2 is YYNGEE in the germline V gene. Trimming removed 4 bases from V and 0 bases from J; junction bases left unmatched: 4. The CDR3 is made up of 14 amino acids. In DNA form, the CDR3 reads TGTGCCAGCAGCTTCGGGACAGACTCCTACGAGCAGTACTTC. This translates into CASSFGTDSYEQYF.

This clone was recorded only once. V usage is TRBV5-4 and J usage is TRBJ2-7; D gene ambiguous. CDR1 and CDR2 (germline): SGHNT, YYREEE (reference sequence). This CDR3 spans 12 amino acids. V lost 0 bases, J lost 7 bases, and 8 bases lay in between. CDR3 bases: TGTGCCAGCAGCTTGGGGAGATTGGAGCAGTACTTC. Translation: CASSLGRLEQYF.

This clone showed up just once. The gene calls are TRBV9 and TRBJ1-3; no firm D call. Germline-derived CDR1 and CDR2 are SGDLS and YYNGEE. The V and J ends lost 2 bases and 0 bases respectively, with 9 bases between them. The CDR3 sequence is 15 residues long. In nucleotides, the CDR3 is TGTGCCAGCAGCGTCGAGGCGTACTCTGGAAACACCATATATTTT. Amino acid sequence: CASSVEAYSGNTIYF.

The genes are TRBV2 and TRBJ2-6; the match to TRBD1 covers 9 bases. The CDR3 loop spans 16 amino acids. The junction had 4 bases not matched to a gene; V was cut back by 5 bases and J by 2 bases. Germline V gene data show CDR1 as SNHLY and CDR2 as FYNNEI. CDR3 DNA sequence: TGTGCCAGCAGTCGGACAGGGGATGCTGGGGCCAACGTCCTGACTTTC. Amino acid sequence: CASSRTGDAGANVLTF.

The genes are TRBV3-1 (or the pseudogene TRBV3-2) and TRBJ1-6; a possible D gene is TRBD1 (5 bases). The V and J ends lost 6 bases and 0 bases respectively, with 15 bases between them. This CDR3 comprises 17 residues. Germline V gene sequence: CDR1 LGHDT, CDR2 YNNKEL (reference sequence). In DNA form, the CDR3 reads TGTGCCAGCAGGCGGGACGGATTGAGCTCCTATAATTCACCCCTCCACTTT. Amino acid sequence: CASRRDGLSSYNSPLHF.

The rearrangement joins TRBV5-1 to TRBJ1-2; D remains unclear. Germline V gene lookup returns CDR1 SGHRS and CDR2 YFSETQ. The CDR3 extends over 15 amino acids. V was pared by 4 bases and J by 4 bases, with 17 bases between. The CDR3 loop reads CASSPDPGIGYGYTF. The CDR3 bases are TGCGCCAGCAGCCCGGACCCGGGGATTGGCTATGGCTACACCTTC.

Only a few counts were recorded for this clone. The genes are TRBV19 and TRBJ1-6; unclear D gene. Trimming took off 1 base at V and 5 bases at J, with 6 bases between the two ends. Germline lookup yields CDR1 LNHDA and CDR2 SQIVND (reference sequence). The CDR3 spans 14 residues. The CDR3 DNA is TGTGCCAGTAGTATAGTCGGTGATAATTCACCCCTCCACTTT. Residues: CASSIVGDNSPLHF.

The V gene is TRBV30, the J gene TRBJ1-3; D not resolved. V was pared by 4 bases and J by 4 bases, with 14 bases between. Germline V gene lookup returns CDR1 GTSNPN and CDR2 SVGIG (reference sequence). This CDR3 contains 14 residues. The CDR3 sequence: CAWNSPGRGNTIYF. DNA of the CDR3: TGTGCCTGGAACTCTCCCGGGAGAGGAAACACCATATATTTT.

The CDR3 region has the DNA TGTGCCAGCAGCTTTATAGCTGATACCGGGGAGCTGTTTTTT. Amino acids: CASSFIADTGELFF. V usage is TRBV11-2 and J usage is TRBJ2-2, with unresolved D. The CDR3 runs to 14 residues. Trimming cost V 3 bases and J 5 bases, with 10 bases left between them. CDR1 is SGHAT and CDR2 is FQNNGV in the germline V gene.